What follows describes a single T cell receptor (beta chain). The sample is drawn from a study of blood T cell repertoires in COVID-19. In the study overall: T cells, B-cell-depleted T cells, or PBMCs provided the cDNA or gDNA that served as material.

Repertoires were generated with immunoSEQ multiplex PCR, while TCRdb's copy carries only in-frame clones and drops some. The data contain 350,000 to 400,000 clones, approximately 92% of them singletons. Trimming removed 5 bases from V and 1 base from J, with 13 bases in between. Germline lookup yields CDR1 SGHTA and CDR2 FQGNSA. CDR3 length: 15 amino acids. Participants reported their clinical history, and cohort assignment relied on those reports. Among Cohort 3 donors, those recovered had two negative PCRs, clearance, or symptom resolution. The TCR sequence derives from a man between 18 and 29 years old who had recovered from COVID-19. The material sequenced was PBMCs or T cells enriched from blood (not recorded which). The chain is built from TRBV7-2 and TRBJ2-3, with no clear D. For the CDR3, the DNA is TGTGCCAGCAGCCTGAGCGAAGTGGGCACAGATACGCAGTATTTT. It specifies CASSLSEVGTDTQYF.